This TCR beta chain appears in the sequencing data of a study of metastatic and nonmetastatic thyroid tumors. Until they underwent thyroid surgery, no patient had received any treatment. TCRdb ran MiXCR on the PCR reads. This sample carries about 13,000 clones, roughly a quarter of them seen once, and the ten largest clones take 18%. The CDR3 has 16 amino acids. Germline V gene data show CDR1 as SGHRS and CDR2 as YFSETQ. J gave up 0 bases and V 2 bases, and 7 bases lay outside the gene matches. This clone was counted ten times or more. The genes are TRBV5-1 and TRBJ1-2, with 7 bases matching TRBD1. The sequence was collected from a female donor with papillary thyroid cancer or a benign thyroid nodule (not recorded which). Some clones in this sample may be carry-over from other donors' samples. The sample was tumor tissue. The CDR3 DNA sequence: TGCGCCAGCAGCTTCGGACAGGAGTTAGCTAACTATGGCTACACCTTC. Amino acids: CASSFGQELANYGYTF. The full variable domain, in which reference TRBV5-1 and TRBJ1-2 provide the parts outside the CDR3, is KAGVTQTPRYLIKTRGQQVTLSCSPISGHRSVSWYQQTPGQGLQFLFEYFSETQRNKGNFPGRFSGRQFSNSRSEMNVSTLELGDSALYLCASSFGQELANYGYTFGSGTRLTVV.